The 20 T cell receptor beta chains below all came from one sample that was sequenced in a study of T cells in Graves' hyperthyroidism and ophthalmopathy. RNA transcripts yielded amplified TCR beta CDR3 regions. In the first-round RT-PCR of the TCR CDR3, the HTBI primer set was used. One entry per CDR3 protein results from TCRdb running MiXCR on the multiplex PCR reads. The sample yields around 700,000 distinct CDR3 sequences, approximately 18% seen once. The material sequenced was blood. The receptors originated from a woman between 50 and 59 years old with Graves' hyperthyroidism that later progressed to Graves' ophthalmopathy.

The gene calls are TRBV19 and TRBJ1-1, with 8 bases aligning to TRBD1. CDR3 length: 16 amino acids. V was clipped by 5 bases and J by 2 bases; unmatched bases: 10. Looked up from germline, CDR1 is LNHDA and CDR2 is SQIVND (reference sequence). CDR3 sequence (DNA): TGTGCCAGTAGTGTCCTTACTGCAGGGGGCAACACTGAAGCTTTCTTT. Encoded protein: CASSVLTAGGNTEAFF.

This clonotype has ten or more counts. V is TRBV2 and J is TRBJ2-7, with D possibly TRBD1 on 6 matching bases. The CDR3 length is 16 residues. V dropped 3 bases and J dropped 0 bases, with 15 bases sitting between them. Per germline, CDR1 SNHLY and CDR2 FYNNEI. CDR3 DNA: TGTGCCAGCAGTGAGGCCGGGACACGGAGCTCCTACGAGCAGTACTTC. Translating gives CASSEAGTRSSYEQYF. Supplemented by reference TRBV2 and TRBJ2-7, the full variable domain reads EPEVTQTPSHQVTQMGQEVILRCVPISNHLYFYWYRQILGQKVEFLVSFYNNEISEKSEIFDDQFSVERPDGSNFTLKIRSTKLEDSAMYFCASSEAGTRSSYEQYFGPGTRLTVT.

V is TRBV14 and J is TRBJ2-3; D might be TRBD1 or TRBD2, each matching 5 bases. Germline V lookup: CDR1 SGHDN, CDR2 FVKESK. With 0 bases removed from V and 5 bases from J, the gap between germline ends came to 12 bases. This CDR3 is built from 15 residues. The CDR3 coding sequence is TGTGCCAGCAGCCAAGATCTCGGGGCGGGAGATACGCAGTATTTT. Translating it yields CASSQDLGAGDTQYF. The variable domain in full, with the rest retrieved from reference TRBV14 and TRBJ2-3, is EAGVTQFPSHSVIEKGQTVTLRCDPISGHDNLYWYRRVMGKEIKFLLHFVKESKQDESGMPNNRFLAERTGGTYSTLKVQPAELEDSGVYFCASSQDLGAGDTQYFGPGTRLTVL.

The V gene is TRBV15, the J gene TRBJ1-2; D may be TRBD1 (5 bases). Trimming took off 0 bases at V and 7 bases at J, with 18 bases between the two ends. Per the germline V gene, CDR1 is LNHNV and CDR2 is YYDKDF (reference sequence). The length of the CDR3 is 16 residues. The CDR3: CATSREGGSIGIGYTF. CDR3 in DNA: TGTGCCACCAGCAGAGAGGGGGGGTCGATCGGAATTGGCTACACCTTC.

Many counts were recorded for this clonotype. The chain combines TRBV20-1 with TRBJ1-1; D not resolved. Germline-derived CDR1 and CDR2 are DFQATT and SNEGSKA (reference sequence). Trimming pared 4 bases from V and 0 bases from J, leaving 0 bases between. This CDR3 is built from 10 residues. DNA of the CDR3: TGCAGTGCTATGAACACTGAAGCTTTCTTT. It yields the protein CSAMNTEAFF.

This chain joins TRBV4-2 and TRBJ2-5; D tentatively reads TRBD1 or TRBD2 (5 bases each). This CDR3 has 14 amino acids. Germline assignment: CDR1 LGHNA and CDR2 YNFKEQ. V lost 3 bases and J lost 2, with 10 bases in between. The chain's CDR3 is CASSQGTTQETQYF. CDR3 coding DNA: TGTGCCAGCAGCCAGGGGACCACACAAGAGACCCAGTACTTC.

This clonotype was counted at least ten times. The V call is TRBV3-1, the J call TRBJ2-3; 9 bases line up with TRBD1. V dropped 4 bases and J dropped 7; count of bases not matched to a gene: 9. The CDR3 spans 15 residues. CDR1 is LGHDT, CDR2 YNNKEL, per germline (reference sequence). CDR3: CASSLLGQGDNTQYF. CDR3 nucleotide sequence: TGTGCCAGCAGCCTCCTGGGACAGGGTGACAATACGCAGTATTTT.

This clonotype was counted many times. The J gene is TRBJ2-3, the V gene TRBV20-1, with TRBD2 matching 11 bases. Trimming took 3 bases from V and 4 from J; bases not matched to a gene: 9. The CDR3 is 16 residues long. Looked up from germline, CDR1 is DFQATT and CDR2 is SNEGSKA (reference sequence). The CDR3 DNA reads TGCAGTGCTAGTACTCCACTAGCGGGGGACTCAGATACGCAGTATTTT. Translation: CSASTPLAGDSDTQYF.

In nucleotides, the CDR3 is TGCAGTGCTAGGGGTTGGGTTGACAATCAGCCCCAGCATTTT. It translates to CSARGWVDNQPQHF. This sequence joins TRBV20-1 and TRBJ1-5; D ambiguous. In germline, CDR1 is DFQATT, CDR2 SNEGSKA (reference sequence). This CDR3 has 14 amino acids. Deletions cut 3 bases from V and 3 bases from J, with 12 bases between.

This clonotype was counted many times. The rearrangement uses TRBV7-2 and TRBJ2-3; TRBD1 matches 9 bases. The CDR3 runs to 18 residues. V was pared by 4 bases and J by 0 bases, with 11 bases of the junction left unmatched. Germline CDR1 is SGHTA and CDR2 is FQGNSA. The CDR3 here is CASSSLSGTGTSTDTQYF. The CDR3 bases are TGTGCCAGCAGCTCACTCAGCGGGACAGGGACTAGCACAGATACGCAGTATTTT.

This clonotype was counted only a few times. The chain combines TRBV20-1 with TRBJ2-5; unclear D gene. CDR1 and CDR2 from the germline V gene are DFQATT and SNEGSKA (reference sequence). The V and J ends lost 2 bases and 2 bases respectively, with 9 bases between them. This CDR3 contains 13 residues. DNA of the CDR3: TGCAGTGCTAGACCGGACGTACAAGAGACCCAGTACTTC. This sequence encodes CSARPDVQETQYF.

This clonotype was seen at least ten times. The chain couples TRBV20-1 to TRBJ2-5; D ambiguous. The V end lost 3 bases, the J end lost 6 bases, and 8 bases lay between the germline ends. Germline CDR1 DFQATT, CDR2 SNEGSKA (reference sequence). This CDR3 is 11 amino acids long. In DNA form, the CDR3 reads TGCAGTGCTAGTCCGTCCCAGACCCAGTACTTC. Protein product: CSASPSQTQYF.

The CDR3 DNA follows: TGTGCCATCAGCCGGGACAGGGACAATACGCAGTATTTT. It codes for CAISRDRDNTQYF. This chain links TRBV10-3 with TRBJ2-3; 9 bases agree with TRBD1. Per the germline V gene, CDR1 is ENHRY and CDR2 is SYGVKD. The CDR3 spans 13 residues. V was clipped by 6 bases and J by 7 bases; unmatched bases: 5.

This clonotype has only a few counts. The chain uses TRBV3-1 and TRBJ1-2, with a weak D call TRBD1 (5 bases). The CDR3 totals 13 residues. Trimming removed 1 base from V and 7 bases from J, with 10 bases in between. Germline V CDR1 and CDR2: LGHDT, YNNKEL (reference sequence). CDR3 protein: CASSQVRGSGYTF. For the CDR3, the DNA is TGTGCCAGCAGCCAAGTAAGGGGAAGTGGCTACACCTTC.

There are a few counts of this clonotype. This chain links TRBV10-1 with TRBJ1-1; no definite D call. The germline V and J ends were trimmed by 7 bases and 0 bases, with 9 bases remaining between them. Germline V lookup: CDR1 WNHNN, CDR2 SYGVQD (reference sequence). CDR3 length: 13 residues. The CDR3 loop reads CASTRSLNTEAFF. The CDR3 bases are TGCGCCAGCACTAGAAGCCTGAACACTGAAGCTTTCTTT.

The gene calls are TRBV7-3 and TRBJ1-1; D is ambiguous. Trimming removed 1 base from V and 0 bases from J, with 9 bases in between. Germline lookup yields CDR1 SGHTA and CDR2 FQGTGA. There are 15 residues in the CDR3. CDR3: CASSLSSDLNTEAFF. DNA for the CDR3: TGTGCCAGCAGCTTAAGTTCAGACCTGAACACTGAAGCTTTCTTT.

The CDR3 DNA is TGCGCCAGCAGCCTTGACCGGACAGTATTATCGAACACTGAAGCTTTCTTT. It codes for CASSLDRTVLSNTEAFF. The V call is TRBV5-1, the J call TRBJ1-1; D is possibly TRBD1 (6 bases). The ends were cut back, 4 bases at V and 1 base at J, with 20 bases in the middle. CDR1 is SGHRS and CDR2 is YFSETQ in the germline V gene. There are 17 residues in the CDR3.

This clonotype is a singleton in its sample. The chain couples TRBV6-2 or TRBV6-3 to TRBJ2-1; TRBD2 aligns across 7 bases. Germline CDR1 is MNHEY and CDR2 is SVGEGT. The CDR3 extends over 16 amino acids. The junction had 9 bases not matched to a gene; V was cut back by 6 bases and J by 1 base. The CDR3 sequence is CASRGTGTKSYNEQFF. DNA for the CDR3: TGTGCCAGCAGAGGAACCGGGACTAAGTCCTACAATGAGCAGTTCTTC.

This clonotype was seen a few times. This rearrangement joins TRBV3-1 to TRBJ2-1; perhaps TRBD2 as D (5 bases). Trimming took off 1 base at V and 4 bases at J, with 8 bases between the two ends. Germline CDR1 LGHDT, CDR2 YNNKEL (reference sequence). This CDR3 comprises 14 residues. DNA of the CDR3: TGTGCCAGCAGCCAAGTACGGGGATACAATGAGCAGTTCTTC. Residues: CASSQVRGYNEQFF.

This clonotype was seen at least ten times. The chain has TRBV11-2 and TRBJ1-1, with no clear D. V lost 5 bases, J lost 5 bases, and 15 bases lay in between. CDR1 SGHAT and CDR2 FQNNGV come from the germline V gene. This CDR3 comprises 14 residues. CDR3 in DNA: TGTGCCAGCAGCCAAGGCCGGGGTTGGACTGAAGCTTTCTTT. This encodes CASSQGRGWTEAFF. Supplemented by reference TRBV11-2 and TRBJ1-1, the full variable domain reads EAGVAQSPRYKIIEKRQSVAFWCNPISGHATLYWYQQILGQGPKLLIQFQNNGVVDDSQLPKDRFSAERLKGVDSTLKIQPAKLEDSAVYLCASSQGRGWTEAFFGQGTRLTVV.